This paragraph reports one T cell receptor beta chain. This clonotype was observed many times. What this receptor recognizes is not known. Within one base of it there is no much larger clone, and no base qualities were kept. This beta chain is off target for a library built for alpha chains, so its abundance means little. These data belong to a study of spatial heterogeneity in lung cancer (dated by TCRdb to about 2019). Broadly, across the study: More beta-chain than alpha-chain transcripts were consistently detected, likely reflecting higher beta-chain transcript abundance. Both alpha and beta chains were TCR-sequenced in samples taken at surgery, namely 220 tumor regions, around 61 matched nontumor lung samples and 56 PBMC samples. Nonsynonymous mutation counts, determined by whole-exome sequencing of tumor tissue, were related to features of the TCR repertoire. In the raw uncorrected reads, each unique combination of TCR and UMI appeared on average more than ten times. TCR transcript counts in tumor regions correlated strongly with a T cell transcriptional module score from matched bulk RNA-seq. The study quantitatively compared TCR alpha and beta repertoires across multiple tumor regions, matched nontumor lung and blood in non-small cell lung cancer.

V sheds 0 bases and J sheds 7 bases, leaving 15 bases between their ends. The CDR1 and CDR2 encoded by the germline V gene (reference sequence) are DFQATT and SNEGSKA. From the cysteine through the phenylalanine, the CDR3 covers 15 amino acids. Here the CDR3 DNA is all that survives: 45 bases in frame from base 1. The sample's time point label is to be understood as: sample taken at primary tumor resection. Donors were around 69 patients with early-stage, untreated non-small cell lung cancer from the lung TRACERx cohort. For TCR sequencing, whole RNA was extracted from tumor and nontumor lung tissue, or from cryopreserved PBMC samples, and no cell sorting was done. Only patients for whom sufficient RNA was available from at least two tumor regions were selected for TCR sequencing. Tumor and adjacent nontumor lung specimens were reviewed by a lung pathologist before selection. The investigation overall reported the following: Additional single-cell paired TCR alpha and beta sequencing was considered necessary to confirm, at a functional level, the hypothesis that regional TCRs recognize regional mutations. TCR-seq coverage of tumor T cells was estimated to be only around 7% for alpha chains and about 12% for beta chains. Counts of ubiquitous and regional expanded TCRs were found to correlate with counts of ubiquitous and regional nonsynonymous mutations, respectively. The number of expanded intratumoral alpha and beta TCRs correlated with the tumor nonsynonymous mutation count.

Libraries were built with 5' RACE. Sequenced using a NextSeq 500. In the TCR library protocol, a unique molecular identifier was attached to each TCR cDNA molecule so that PCR and sequencing errors could be corrected. As for the original processing: TCR identification, UMI-based error correction and CDR3 extraction were performed with Decombinator tools. TCRs above a frequency of 2 per 1,000, corresponding to the top 1% of the tumor frequency distribution, were defined as expanded. Expanded tumor TCRs statistically deemed absent (corrected P<0.05) from at least one tumor region were classed as regional, and all other expanded tumor TCRs were classed as ubiquitous. Each repertoire was subsampled 100 times to 5,000 TCRs, after which Renyi diversity was computed with the R vegan package. To build CDR3 similarity networks, amino acid triplet string-kernel similarity was used, and CDR3s were connected when their pairwise similarity was above 0.82. Clones were called with MiXCR by TCRdb after fastp trimmed the public reads at Q25, and only in-frame beta chains were retained. Each entry is one CDR3 protein sequence, shown with its most common DNA and genes. The V and J calls shown here were made by TCRdb, not taken from the authors' results. The sample has about 6,000 distinct CDR3 sequences on record, about 14% of them singletons. The biggest ten clones account for 11% of the sample.

Recombination linked TRBV20-1 to TRBJ2-2, with the D call perhaps TRBD1 or TRBD2, as 6 bases match in each case. The source of this sequence is a male donor with early-stage non-small cell lung cancer. Material: lung tumor tissue, obtained at surgery. The CDR3 amino acid sequence is: CSARDPRRGDGELFF. DNA sequence: TGCAGTGCTAGAGATCCTCGGAGGGGGGACGGGGAGCTGTTTTTT.